This TCR beta chain was found in a study of T cell responses to AZD1222 COVID-19 vaccine. General study points: Seropositive AZD1222 recipients at baseline numbered only five or six.

TCRdb's table, derived via immunoSEQ multiplex PCR, lists solely in-frame clones and lacks some. Here the sample spans about 110,000 clones, roughly 90% being singletons. This CDR3 contains 15 residues. V lost 2 bases, J lost 8 bases, and 8 bases stayed unmatched. The germline gives CDR1 MRHNA, CDR2 SNTAGT. This clone was counted only a few times. Its antigen is currently unknown. This TCR came from an adult in good health. The gene calls are TRBV6-4 and TRBJ2-1; 8 bases are a match to TRBD2. The sample in question was peripheral blood, obtained on day 0 of MenACWY control vaccination. CDR3 residues: CASSDGGGPSDEQFF. The CDR3 region has the DNA TGTGCCAGCAGTGACGGCGGGGGGCCAAGCGATGAGCAGTTCTTC.